One sample yielded the 27 T cell receptor beta chains listed below, sequenced in a study of blood T cell repertoires in COVID-19. TCRdb keeps only in-frame clones here, not all; method: immunoSEQ multiplex PCR. This sample yields tens of thousands of clones, of which roughly 88% are seen a single time; around 2.9% belongs to the top ten. The sequenced material came from peripheral blood. Every receptor here comes from a man in his sixties or seventies with acute or convalescent COVID-19.

V is TRBV3-1 (or the pseudogene TRBV3-2) and J is TRBJ2-2; 12 bases fit TRBD2. The junction had 8 bases not matched to a gene; V was cut back by 3 bases and J by 6 bases. The germline gives CDR1 LGHDT, CDR2 YNNKEL (reference sequence). The CDR3 is made up of 17 amino acids. CDR3 DNA: TGTGCCAGCAGCCAGCGAAACCGACTAGCGGGGGCCGGGGAGCTGTTTTTT. This encodes CASSQRNRLAGAGELFF.

The V and J genes are TRBV6-2 or TRBV6-3 and TRBJ1-5; tentatively, D is TRBD1 (6 bases). The CDR3 sequence is 16 residues long. In germline, CDR1 is MNHEY, CDR2 SVGEGT. V dropped 6 bases and J dropped 6 bases, with 21 bases sitting between them. The CDR3, as DNA: TGTGCCAGCAGCCCTCCTCGGGGGGGCGCCCCTCAGCCCCAGCATTTT. Its translation: CASSPPRGGAPQPQHF.

J is TRBJ1-2 and V is TRBV3-1 (or the pseudogene TRBV3-2); D unresolved. The V end was cut by 4 bases, the J end by 2 bases, with 8 bases between. The CDR3 is 13 amino acids. Germline lookup yields CDR1 LGHDT and CDR2 YNNKEL (reference sequence). CDR3 DNA sequence: TGTGCCAGCAGCCTCCAGGCGAACTATGGCTACACCTTC. Translation: CASSLQANYGYTF.

This clone was observed once. This rearrangement joins TRBV7-9 to TRBJ2-1; 9 bases fit TRBD1. With 5 bases clipped from V and 8 bases from J, the junction kept 7 bases outside the gene matches. This CDR3 contains 14 residues. CDR1 is SEHNR and CDR2 is FQNEAQ in the germline V gene (reference sequence). The CDR3 nucleotides read TGTGCCAGCAGCCCAGGACAGGGGCCGGATGAGCAGTTCTTC. Its protein product is CASSPGQGPDEQFF.

On this clone itself: Germline is not matched at one junction end, which may reflect a read error. The chain combines TRBV5-5 with TRBJ1-3, with D perhaps TRBD1 (5 bases). There are 15 residues in the CDR3. CDR1 is SGHKS, CDR2 YYEKEE, per germline (reference sequence). In DNA, the CDR3 is TGTGCCAGCAACTTGGATTCAGGGTCTGGAAACACCATATATTTT. It encodes CASNLDSGSGNTIYF.

V gene TRBV27 combines with J gene TRBJ1-2; D is unresolved. The CDR3 spans 11 residues. Germline CDR1 is MNHEY and CDR2 is SMNVEV (reference sequence). V was pared by 10 bases and J by 4 bases, with 10 bases between. The CDR3 loop reads CAIFLPYGYTF. DNA of the CDR3: TGTGCCATCTTTCTTCCCTATGGCTACACCTTC.

The chain combines TRBV4-2 with TRBJ2-2, with D tentatively TRBD2 (6 bases). Germline CDR1 and CDR2: LGHNA and YNFKEQ. Trimming took 2 bases from V and 2 from J, leaving 12 bases between them. The CDR3 covers 16 residues. The CDR3 coding sequence is TGTGCCAGCAGCCAACGGGACTCATCAAACACCGGGGAGCTGTTTTTT. Translation gives CASSQRDSSNTGELFF.

V and J are TRBV7-8 and TRBJ1-4, with 10 bases that match TRBD1. The CDR3 length is 14 residues. The V segment lost 6 bases and the J segment 6 bases; nucleotides outside the gene matches: 4. Germline V lookup: CDR1 SGHVS, CDR2 FQNEAQ. The CDR3, as DNA: TGTGCCAGCAGGCGGACAGGGGGGGATGAAAAACTGTTTTTT. Translated, it gives CASRRTGGDEKLFF.

V usage is TRBV7-9 and J usage is TRBJ1-2; TRBD1 matches 9 bases. This CDR3 contains 16 residues. V lost 5 bases and J lost 7; bases outside the gene matches: 14. Germline values: CDR1 SEHNR, CDR2 FQNEAQ (reference sequence). The DNA for the CDR3 is TGTGCCAGCAGCCGAATCGGGACAGGGACTCGGAGTGGCTACACCTTC. Its protein product is CASSRIGTGTRSGYTF.

V and J are TRBV9 and TRBJ1-5; D is undetermined. Germline-derived CDR1 and CDR2 are SGDLS and YYNGEE. Trimming pared 5 bases from V and 8 bases from J, leaving 20 bases between. The CDR3 covers 15 residues. The CDR3 spells CASSVSGVTREPQHF. For the CDR3, the DNA is TGTGCCAGCAGTGTAAGCGGGGTTACCCGGGAGCCCCAGCATTTT.

The V and J genes are TRBV5-6 and TRBJ1-5; TRBD1 aligns across 7 bases. Per germline, CDR1 SGHDT and CDR2 YYEEEE. The ends lost 2 bases at V and 4 bases at J; junction bases unmatched: 6. The CDR3 spans 15 residues. DNA for the CDR3: TGTGCCAGCAGCTTCGGCAGACAGGGTAATCAGCCCCAGCATTTT. Protein: CASSFGRQGNQPQHF.

This clone was counted a single time. J is TRBJ2-7 and V is TRBV27; the match to TRBD2 covers 11 bases. The CDR3 is 14 amino acids. V was clipped by 6 bases and J by 6 bases; unmatched bases: 7. CDR1 is MNHEY, CDR2 SMNVEV, per germline (reference sequence). The CDR3 reads CASSLLAGVLEQYF. CDR3 coding DNA: TGTGCCAGCAGCCTACTAGCGGGGGTCCTCGAGCAGTACTTC.

The chain is built from TRBV4-3 and TRBJ2-7; 8 bases align to TRBD2. J lost 2 bases, V lost 3 bases, and 6 bases had no gene match. CDR3 size: 15 residues. CDR1 is LGHNA, CDR2 YSLEER, per germline. The CDR3 DNA is TGCGCCAGCAGCCAGCAACCGGGACTAGCCTACGAGCAGTACTTC. Its translation: CASSQQPGLAYEQYF.

The rearrangement joins TRBV29-1 to TRBJ2-7, with 10 bases aligning to TRBD2. CDR1 and CDR2 (germline): SQVTM, ANQGSEA. The CDR3 runs 15 residues. Trimming at V came to 6 bases and at J to 0 bases, leaving 8 bases not matched to a gene. The CDR3 sequence is CSVLKLAGISYEQYF. The DNA of the CDR3 is TGCAGCGTCCTAAAACTAGCGGGGATCTCCTACGAGCAGTACTTC.

The V gene is TRBV4-1, the J gene TRBJ1-1, with D perhaps TRBD1 (5 bases). Trimming took 1 base from V and 7 from J, leaving 16 bases between them. Germline V gene lookup returns CDR1 MGHRA and CDR2 YSYEKL. This CDR3 has 15 amino acids. In DNA, the CDR3 is TGCGCCAGCAGCCAAGGTGGGACTGTTTTTAGTGAAGCTTTCTTT. This encodes CASSQGGTVFSEAFF.

The CDR3 here is CASSQMGGLEPQHF. The CDR3 coding sequence is TGTGCCAGCAGCCAAATGGGAGGGTTGGAGCCCCAGCATTTT. The chain couples TRBV7-2 to TRBJ1-5; no clear D gene. Trimming stripped 5 bases from V and 8 bases from J, with 16 bases between. The CDR3 has 14 amino acids. The germline CDR1 and CDR2 sequences are SGHTA and FQGNSA.

The CDR3 here is CASSRDLNTEAFF. The CDR3 DNA follows: TGTGCCAGCAGCAGGGACTTGAACACTGAAGCTTTCTTT. This sequence joins TRBV2 and TRBJ1-1; D possibly corresponds to TRBD1 (5 bases). CDR3 length: 13 residues. The ends were cut back, 6 bases at V and 0 bases at J, with 8 bases in the middle. Germline-derived CDR1 and CDR2 are SNHLY and FYNNEI.

CDR3 coding DNA: TGCGCCAGCAGCCAAGATGGGAGGGGAGATACGCAGTATTTT. Its protein product is CASSQDGRGDTQYF. The chain links TRBV4-3 to TRBJ2-3, with 7 bases identical to TRBD2. Trimming at V came to 0 bases and at J to 5 bases, leaving 2 bases not matched to a gene. The CDR3 extends over 14 amino acids. Germline loops: CDR1 LGHNA, CDR2 YSLEER.

V and J are TRBV28 and TRBJ1-5; D is perhaps TRBD1 (6 bases). V gave up 2 bases and J gave up 3 bases, with 17 bases separating them. The germline V gene has CDR1 MDHEN and CDR2 SYDVKM. The CDR3 consists of 17 residues. CDR3 loop: CASSLGSLGGNNQPQHF. In DNA, the CDR3 is TGTGCCAGCAGTTTAGGGTCCCTAGGGGGAAACAATCAGCCCCAGCATTTT. Full variable domain (remainder filled in from reference TRBV28 and TRBJ1-5): DVKVTQSSRYLVKRTGEKVFLECVQDMDHENMFWYRQDPGLGLRLIYFSYDVKMKEKGDIPEGYSVSREKKERFSLILESASTNQTSMYLCASSLGSLGGNNQPQHFGDGTRLSIL.

The V and J genes are TRBV24-1 and TRBJ2-2; possibly TRBD1 for D (6 bases). V lost 7 bases, J lost 1 base, and 9 bases lay in between. CDR3 length: 14 amino acids. Germline CDR1 reads KGHDR; CDR2 reads SFDVKD. CDR3 sequence (DNA): TGTGCCACCAGATCGGGACAGAACACCGGGGAGCTGTTTTTT. Its protein is CATRSGQNTGELFF.

CDR3 loop: CASTLTSGGYFYNEQFF. In DNA form, the CDR3 reads TGTGCCAGTACCCTGACTAGCGGGGGGTATTTTTACAATGAGCAGTTCTTC. This chain connects TRBV19 to TRBJ2-1; 13 bases are a match to TRBD2. Germline CDR1 is LNHDA and CDR2 is SQIVND (reference sequence). The trim removed 7 bases at V and 4 bases at J, leaving 10 bases unmatched. CDR3 length equals 17 residues.

The gene calls are TRBV11-2 and TRBJ2-3; D remains ambiguous. Germline CDR1 is SGHAT and CDR2 is FQNNGV. Trimming pared 5 bases from V and 0 bases from J, leaving 3 bases between. The CDR3 runs to 12 residues. CDR3 region: CASSPSTDTQYF. The CDR3, as DNA: TGTGCCAGCAGCCCTAGCACAGATACGCAGTATTTT. Filled out from reference TRBV11-2 and TRBJ2-3, the complete variable domain reads EAGVAQSPRYKIIEKRQSVAFWCNPISGHATLYWYQQILGQGPKLLIQFQNNGVVDDSQLPKDRFSAERLKGVDSTLKIQPAKLEDSAVYLCASSPSTDTQYFGPGTRLTVL.

This clone showed up just once. The chain combines TRBV6-1 with TRBJ1-2; 8 nucleotides line up with TRBD1. This CDR3 spans 14 amino acids. V gave up 4 bases and J gave up 6 bases; unmatched junction bases: 7. Germline-derived CDR1 and CDR2 are MNHNS and SASEGT. The CDR3 bases are TGTGCCAGCAGTGGAGCAGGGGGCCGAAATGGCTACACCTTC. Protein sequence: CASSGAGGRNGYTF.

The gene calls are TRBV24-1 and TRBJ2-2, with 9 bases lining up with TRBD1. This CDR3 spans 15 amino acids. V shed 9 bases, J shed 4 bases, and the junction held 8 bases outside the gene matches. The germline CDR1 and CDR2 sequences are KGHDR and SFDVKD. DNA for the CDR3: TGTGCCACCTCGGGAGGACAGGGGTTCACCGGGGAGCTGTTTTTT. Translated: CATSGGQGFTGELFF.

The sample holds a few counts of this clone. J is TRBJ1-6 and V is TRBV2; weak D call: TRBD1 (5 bases). Trimming stripped 7 bases from V and 2 bases from J, with 9 bases between. Germline V gives CDR1 SNHLY, CDR2 FYNNEI. The CDR3 totals 14 residues. CDR3 bases: TGTGCCAGCAATCAAGGGGCCTATAATTCACCCCTCCACTTT. Its protein is CASNQGAYNSPLHF.

This sequence joins TRBV7-9 and TRBJ1-4; 9 nucleotides agree with TRBD1. In germline, CDR1 is SEHNR, CDR2 FQNEAQ (reference sequence). The CDR3 loop spans 15 amino acids. V shed 5 bases and J 4 bases; nucleotides not matched to a gene: 5. CDR3 sequence (DNA): TGTGCCAGCAGCCAGCGACAGGGGGTTAATGAAAAACTGTTTTTT. Amino acids: CASSQRQGVNEKLFF.

V is TRBV19 and J is TRBJ2-2; 7 positions agree with TRBD2. V trimming: 5 bases; J trimming: 4 bases; junction bases outside the gene matches: 4. Germline V gene lookup returns CDR1 LNHDA and CDR2 SQIVND (reference sequence). This CDR3 is built from 14 residues. Here the CDR3 reads CASSAGDGTGELFF. The CDR3 DNA sequence: TGTGCCAGTAGTGCGGGGGATGGCACCGGGGAGCTGTTTTTT.